This T cell receptor beta chain was obtained from a study of OX40 agonist ivuxolimab in advanced cancers. Sequenced by immunoSEQ multiplex PCR; TCRdb stores in-frame clones only, minus some. The data hold about 14,000 clones, with 80% observed a single time. The CDR3 loop spans 14 amino acids. Trimming took 4 bases from V and 7 from J; bases not matched to a gene: 4. Germline V lookup: CDR1 SGDLS, CDR2 YYNGEE. Autoimmune disease history or systemic immunosuppression meant exclusion. The source material was CD4+ or CD8+ T cells sorted from blood, sampled in a trial of the OX40 agonist ivuxolimab. The chain links TRBV9 to TRBJ1-4; 10 nucleotides match TRBD1. The receptor was isolated from an adult with an advanced solid tumor such as melanoma, head and neck, liver or kidney cancer. CDR3 DNA: TGTGCCAGCAGCCCCCGACAGGGGGCTGAAAAACTGTTTTTT. This sequence encodes CASSPRQGAEKLFF.